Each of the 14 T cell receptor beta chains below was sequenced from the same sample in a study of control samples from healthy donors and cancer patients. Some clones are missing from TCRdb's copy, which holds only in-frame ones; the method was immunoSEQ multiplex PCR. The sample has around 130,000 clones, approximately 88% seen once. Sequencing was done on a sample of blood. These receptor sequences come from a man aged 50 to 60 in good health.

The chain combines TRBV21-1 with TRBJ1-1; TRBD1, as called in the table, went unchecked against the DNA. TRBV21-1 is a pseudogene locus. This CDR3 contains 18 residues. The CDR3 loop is CASSIRTGTGFDNTEAFF. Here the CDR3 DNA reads TGTGCCAGCAGCATACGAACCGGGACAGGGTTTGACAACACTGAAGCTTTCTTT.

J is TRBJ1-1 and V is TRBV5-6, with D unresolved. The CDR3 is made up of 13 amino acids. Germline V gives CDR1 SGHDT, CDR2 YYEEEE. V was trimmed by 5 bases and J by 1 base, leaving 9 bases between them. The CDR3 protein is CASSPGWNTEAFF. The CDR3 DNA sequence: TGTGCCAGCAGTCCGGGGTGGAACACTGAAGCTTTCTTT.

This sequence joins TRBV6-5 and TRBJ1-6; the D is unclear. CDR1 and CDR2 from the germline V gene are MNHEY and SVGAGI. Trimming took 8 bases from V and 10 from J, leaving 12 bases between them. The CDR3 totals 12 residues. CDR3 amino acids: CASLTAYSPLHF. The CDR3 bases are TGTGCCAGCCTCACCGCGTACTCACCCCTCCACTTT.

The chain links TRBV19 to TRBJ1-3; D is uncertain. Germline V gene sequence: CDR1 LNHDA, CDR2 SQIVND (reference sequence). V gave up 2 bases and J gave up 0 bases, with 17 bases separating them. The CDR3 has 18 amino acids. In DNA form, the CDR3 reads TGTGCCAGTAGTATACAGGTTGGTCTAATAAGCTCTGGAAACACCATATATTTT. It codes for CASSIQVGLISSGNTIYF. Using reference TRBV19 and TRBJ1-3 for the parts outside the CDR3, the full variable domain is DGGITQSPKYLFRKEGQNVTLSCEQNLNHDAMYWYRQDPGQGLRLIYYSQIVNDFQKGDIAEGYSVSREKKESFPLTVTSAQKNPTAFYLCASSIQVGLISSGNTIYFGEGSWLTVV.

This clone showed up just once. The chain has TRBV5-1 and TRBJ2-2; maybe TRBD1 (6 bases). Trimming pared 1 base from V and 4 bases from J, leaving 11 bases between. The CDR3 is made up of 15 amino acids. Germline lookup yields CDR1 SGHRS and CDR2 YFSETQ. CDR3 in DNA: TGCGCCAGCAGCTTGTCAGGGGCCTCCACCGGGGAGCTGTTTTTT. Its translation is CASSLSGASTGELFF.

CDR3 nucleotides: TGTGCCAGCAGTACCCGCCAGGGGGCGAGGAACACCGGGGAGCTGTTTTTT. Its protein product is CASSTRQGARNTGELFF. The rearrangement links TRBV27 to TRBJ2-2; TRBD1 matches at 8 bases. Looked up from germline, CDR1 is MNHEY and CDR2 is SMNVEV (reference sequence). This CDR3 has 17 amino acids. J gave up 1 base and V 5 bases, and 9 bases lay outside the gene matches.

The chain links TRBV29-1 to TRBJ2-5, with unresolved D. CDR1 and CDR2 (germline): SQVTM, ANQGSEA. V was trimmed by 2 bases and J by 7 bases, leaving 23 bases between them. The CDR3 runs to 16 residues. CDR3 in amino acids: CSVERSEGLGSGTQYF. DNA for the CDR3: TGCAGCGTTGAAAGATCTGAAGGGCTGGGTTCGGGGACCCAGTACTTC.

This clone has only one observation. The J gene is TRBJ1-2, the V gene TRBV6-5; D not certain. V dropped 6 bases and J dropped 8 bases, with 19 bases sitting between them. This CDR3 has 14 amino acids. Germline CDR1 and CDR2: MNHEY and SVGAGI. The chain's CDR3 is CASSQTGPLRGYTF. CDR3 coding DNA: TGTGCCAGCAGCCAAACCGGACCGCTCCGAGGCTACACCTTC.

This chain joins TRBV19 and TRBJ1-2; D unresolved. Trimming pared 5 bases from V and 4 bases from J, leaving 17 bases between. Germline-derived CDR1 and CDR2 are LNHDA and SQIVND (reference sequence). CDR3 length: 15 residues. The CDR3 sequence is CASSHTILGAYGYTF. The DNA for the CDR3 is TGTGCCAGTAGTCATACCATACTTGGTGCCTATGGCTACACCTTC.

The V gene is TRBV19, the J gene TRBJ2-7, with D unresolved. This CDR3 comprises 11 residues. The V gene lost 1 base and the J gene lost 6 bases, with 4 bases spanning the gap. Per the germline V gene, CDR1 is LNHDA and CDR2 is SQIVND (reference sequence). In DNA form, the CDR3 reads TGTGCCAGTAGTATAGGGGTCGAGCAGTACTTC. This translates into CASSIGVEQYF.

The CDR3 DNA sequence: TGTGCCTGGAGACAACATTGGGCAGGGAGGGAGACCCAGTACTTC. This gives the protein CAWRQHWAGRETQYF. The rearrangement joins TRBV30 to TRBJ2-5; D is perhaps TRBD2 (6 bases). Per germline, CDR1 GTSNPN and CDR2 SVGIG (reference sequence). Trimming pared 3 bases from V and 5 bases from J, leaving 19 bases between. The CDR3 has 15 residues. The full variable domain, completed using reference TRBV30 and TRBJ2-5, is SQTIHQWPATLVQPVGSPLSLECTVEGTSNPNLYWYRQAAGRGLQLLFYSVGIGQISSEVPQNLSASRPQDRQFILSSKKLLLSDSGFYLCAWRQHWAGRETQYFGPGTRLLVL.

This CDR3 reads CASSVGTGRDEQYF. CDR3 coding DNA: TGTGCCAGCAGCGTAGGGACAGGACGGGACGAGCAGTACTTC. The chain employs TRBV9 and TRBJ2-7, with 7 bases identical to TRBD1. Germline CDR1 reads SGDLS; CDR2 reads YYNGEE. This CDR3 is 14 amino acids long. J was trimmed by 5 bases and V by 0 bases; bases with no gene match: 5.

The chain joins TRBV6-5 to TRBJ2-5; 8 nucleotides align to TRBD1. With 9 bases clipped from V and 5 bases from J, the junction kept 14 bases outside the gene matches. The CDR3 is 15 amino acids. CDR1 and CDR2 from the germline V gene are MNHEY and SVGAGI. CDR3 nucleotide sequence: TGTGCCAGTTCGACAGGGGTCTCGGACTGGGAGACCCAGTACTTC. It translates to CASSTGVSDWETQYF.

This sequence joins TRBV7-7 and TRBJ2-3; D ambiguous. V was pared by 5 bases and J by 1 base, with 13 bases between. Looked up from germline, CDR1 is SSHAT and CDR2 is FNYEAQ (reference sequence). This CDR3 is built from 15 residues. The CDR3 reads CASSPTGDRTDTQYF. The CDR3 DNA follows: TGTGCCAGCAGCCCAACCGGAGACCGCACAGATACGCAGTATTTT.